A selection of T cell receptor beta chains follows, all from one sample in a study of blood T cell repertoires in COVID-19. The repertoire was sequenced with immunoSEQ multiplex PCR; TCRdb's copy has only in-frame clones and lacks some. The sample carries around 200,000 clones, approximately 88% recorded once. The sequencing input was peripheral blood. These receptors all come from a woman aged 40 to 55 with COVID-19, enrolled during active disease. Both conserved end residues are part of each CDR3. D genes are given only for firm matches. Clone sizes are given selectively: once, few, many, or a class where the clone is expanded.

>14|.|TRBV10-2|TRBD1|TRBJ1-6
CASRPTGGESPLHF
TGCGCCAGCAGACCTACAGGGGGCGAATCACCCCTCCACTTT
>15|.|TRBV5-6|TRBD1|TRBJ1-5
CASSLGDRDNQPQHF
TGTGCCAGCAGCTTGGGGGACAGGGACAATCAGCCCCAGCATTTT
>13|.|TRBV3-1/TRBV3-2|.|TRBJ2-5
CASSQPHGETQYF
TGTGCCAGCAGCCAACCTCACGGAGAGACCCAGTACTTC
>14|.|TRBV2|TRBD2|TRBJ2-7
CASSEVVPPSGGDF
TGTGCCAGCAGTGAAGTGGTCCCCCCTAGCGGAGGTGACTTC
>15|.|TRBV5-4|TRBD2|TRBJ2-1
CASSFLAGGGNEQFF
TGTGCCAGCAGCTTCCTAGCGGGAGGGGGGAATGAGCAGTTCTTC
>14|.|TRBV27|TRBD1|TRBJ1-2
CASSPATGSYGYTF
TGTGCCAGCAGTCCCGCGACAGGGTCTTATGGCTACACCTTC
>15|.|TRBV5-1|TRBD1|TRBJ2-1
CASSWGTGESYEQFF
TGCGCCAGCAGCTGGGGGACAGGGGAGAGTTATGAGCAGTTCTTC
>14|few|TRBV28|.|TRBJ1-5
CASSLLQVNQPQHF
TGTGCCAGCAGTTTACTACAGGTCAATCAGCCCCAGCATTTT
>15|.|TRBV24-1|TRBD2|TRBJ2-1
CATSVGVSGSNEQFF
TGTGCCACCAGTGTGGGGGTTAGCGGGAGTAATGAGCAGTTCTTC
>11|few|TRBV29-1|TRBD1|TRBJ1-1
CSVPGTGTTFF
TGCAGCGTCCCCGGGACAGGGACTACTTTCTTT
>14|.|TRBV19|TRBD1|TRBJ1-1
CASREGQMNTEAFF
TGTGCCAGTAGGGAGGGACAGATGAACACTGAAGCTTTCTTT
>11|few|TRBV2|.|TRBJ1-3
CAVQVLRTIYF
TGTGCCGTACAGGTTCTCCGCACCATATATTTT
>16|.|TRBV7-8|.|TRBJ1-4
CASRLTGTGANEKLFF
TGTGCCAGCAGATTAACAGGGACGGGTGCTAATGAAAAACTGTTTTTT
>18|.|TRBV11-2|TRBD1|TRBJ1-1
CASSWGGINRDRGTEAFF
TGTGCCAGCAGCTGGGGGGGGATCAACCGGGACAGGGGCACTGAAGCTTTCTTT